This passage covers 8 T cell receptor beta chains from one sample sequenced in a study of cytomegalovirus exposure and HLA in healthy donors (dated by TCRdb to 2016 to 2017). Library preparation used the immunoSEQ multiplex PCR assay. Sourced from immuneACCESS, this table was stored by TCRdb with only in-frame sequences that have V and J called. A share of the clones is absent; for the studies checked, an unresolved V gene accounts for under half, and the remainder has no known explanation. For this sample the table gives roughly 120,000 clones, of which roughly 93% were detected only once. Of the sample, roughly 1.2% falls within the top ten clones. Sequences were obtained from PBMCs. The receptors were gathered from a woman between 18 and 29 years old in good health and CMV-seronegative.

The chain is built from TRBV19 and TRBJ1-4; TRBD1 matches at 9 bases. In germline, CDR1 is LNHDA, CDR2 SQIVND (reference sequence). Germline trimming cut 10 bases from V and 5 bases from J; bases unmatched to any gene: 5. The CDR3 totals 13 residues. The CDR3 DNA follows: TGTGCCACCTCAGGGACAGGGAATGAAAAACTGTTTTTT. Its protein is CATSGTGNEKLFF.

The chain combines TRBV6-1 with TRBJ2-7; TRBD2 agrees at 8 bases. CDR1 and CDR2 from the germline V gene are MNHNS and SASEGT. There are 14 residues in the CDR3. The J segment lost 2 bases and the V segment lost 5 bases, leaving 5 bases of the junction unmatched. For the CDR3, the DNA is TGTGCCAGCAGTTCCCAGGGACTAGCCTACGAGCAGTACTTC. As protein: CASSSQGLAYEQYF.

The rearrangement uses TRBV5-6 and TRBJ1-2; D remains unclear. This CDR3 region has 14 residues. Germline V gives CDR1 SGHDT, CDR2 YYEEEE. V lost 4 bases and J 3 bases, leaving 13 bases between the germline ends. CDR3 residues: CASSPTSGYYGYTF. Written as DNA, the CDR3 is TGTGCCAGCAGCCCCACTTCGGGTTACTATGGCTACACCTTC.

Written as DNA, the CDR3 is TGTGCCAGCAGCTTGGCGGTCCTCAGCAATCAGCCCCAGCATTTT. Residues: CASSLAVLSNQPQHF. V and J are TRBV5-8 and TRBJ1-5; the D is unclear. This CDR3 has 15 amino acids. V gave up 0 bases and J gave up 1 base, with 8 bases separating them. The germline gives CDR1 SGHTS, CDR2 YDEGEE.

The chain uses TRBV18 and TRBJ2-2, with 9 bases that match TRBD2. The trim removed 4 bases at V and 7 bases at J, leaving 7 bases unmatched. CDR3 length: 15 residues. Germline V gene sequence: CDR1 KGHSH, CDR2 LQKENI. The CDR3 region is CASSRLAEGGGELFF. CDR3 nucleotides: TGTGCCAGCTCACGACTAGCGGAGGGCGGCGGGGAGCTGTTTTTT.

The chain joins TRBV9 to TRBJ2-1; TRBD2 aligns across 8 bases. The CDR3 runs to 16 residues. The junction had 9 bases not matched to a gene; V was cut back by 1 base and J by 6 bases. The germline gives CDR1 SGDLS, CDR2 YYNGEE. This chain's CDR3 is CASSVRTSGSRNEQFF. CDR3 bases: TGTGCCAGCAGCGTAAGAACTAGCGGATCTCGCAATGAGCAGTTCTTC.

This chain joins TRBV7-3 and TRBJ1-3; a weak D match, TRBD1 (6 bases). Trimming removed 2 bases at V and 4 bases at J, with 12 bases between. This CDR3 comprises 15 residues. CDR1 is SGHTA, CDR2 FQGTGA, per germline. CDR3: CASSLGAGEGNTIYF. The CDR3 DNA sequence: TGTGCCAGCAGCTTAGGGGCAGGGGAGGGAAACACCATATATTTT.

This clone has just a few counts. This chain connects TRBV7-3 to TRBJ2-1; D uncertain. This CDR3 is built from 12 residues. The V and J ends lost 5 bases and 7 bases respectively, with 9 bases between them. CDR1 and CDR2 (germline): SGHTA, FQGTGA. Written as DNA, the CDR3 is TGTGCCAGCAGCCAATCCAGAAATGAGCAGTTCTTC. It yields the protein CASSQSRNEQFF.